This TCR beta chain emerged from a study of blood T cell repertoires in COVID-19. Whole-study context: Material from acute and convalescent COVID-19 was sourced from the United States, Italy and Spain. Sources were T cells, B-cell-depleted T cells, or PBMCs; the material itself was cDNA or gDNA.

The sample holds one count of this clone. V lost 5 bases to trimming and J lost 5 bases; unmatched junction nucleotides: 8. Germline V CDR1 and CDR2: SGHTA, FQGNSA. The CDR3 covers 15 residues. Original processing methods: From reference gene primer amplification, estimates of nucleated cell counts were derived. The assay was immunoSEQ multiplex PCR, and TCRdb's table has in-frame clones only and misses some. V, J and clone size are taken as reported in that table, and D and trimming were inferred from the DNA itself. The table records approximately 42,000 clones, roughly 74% of them present only once.

V is TRBV7-2 and J is TRBJ2-1; 8 nucleotides agree with TRBD1. The material sequenced was peripheral blood. This receptor was taken from a man older than 75 with acute or convalescent COVID-19. CDR3 bases: TGTGCCAGCAGCGCCCAGGGGGCGCTCAACAATGAGCAGTTCTTC. It is translated as CASSAQGALNNEQFF.